A single sample is the source of the 21 T cell receptor beta chains below, sequenced in a study of blood T cell repertoires in COVID-19. The protocol was immunoSEQ multiplex PCR, while the TCRdb copy is restricted to in-frame clones and leaves out a portion. The sample comprises 90,000 to 150,000 clones, 70% to 80% of which are singletons, and approximately 3.9% rests with the top ten. Material: peripheral blood. The receptors stem from an elderly woman with acute or convalescent COVID-19.

The V gene is TRBV30, the J gene TRBJ1-1, with D possibly matching TRBD1 (5 bases). Trimming stripped 1 base from V and 0 bases from J, with 15 bases between. Germline V CDR1 and CDR2: GTSNPN, SVGIG (reference sequence). The CDR3 covers 16 residues. CDR3 protein: CAWSAVGGYVNTEAFF. The CDR3 coding sequence is TGTGCCTGGAGTGCGGTTGGGGGGTACGTGAACACTGAAGCTTTCTTT.

The chain links TRBV14 to TRBJ2-7; 11 positions match TRBD2. This CDR3 contains 14 residues. Germline values: CDR1 SGHDN, CDR2 FVKESK. Losses at the gene ends were 4 bases for V and 4 bases for J; bases not matched to a gene: 3. DNA of the CDR3: TGTGCCAGCAGCCTGACTAGCGGGGTGTACGAGCAGTACTTC. It specifies CASSLTSGVYEQYF.

The rearrangement uses TRBV9 and TRBJ2-7; D may be TRBD2 (5 bases). CDR3 size: 12 residues. Germline loops: CDR1 SGDLS, CDR2 YYNGEE. Between the trimmed V and J ends, which lost 2 bases and 7 bases, there was a span of 10 bases. CDR3 sequence: CASSVYSGEQYF. CDR3 in DNA: TGTGCCAGCAGCGTTTACTCGGGGGAGCAGTACTTC.

The rearrangement uses TRBV12-3 or TRBV12-4 and TRBJ2-1; D unclear. Trimming shortened V by 2 bases and J by 15 bases, and 11 bases separated the two germline ends. The CDR3 has 11 amino acids. CDR3: CASSLRGRGFF. For the CDR3, the DNA is TGTGCCAGCAGTTTACGCGGCAGAGGGTTCTTC.

CDR3 loop: CASSALLGAGELFF. The CDR3 DNA reads TGTGCCAGCAGCGCACTCTTGGGCGCCGGGGAGCTGTTTTTT. The chain couples TRBV9 to TRBJ2-2; no firm D call. The CDR3 is 14 amino acids. Looked up from germline, CDR1 is SGDLS and CDR2 is YYNGEE. Trimming cost V 3 bases and J 6 bases, with 12 bases left between them.

This chain joins TRBV7-2 and TRBJ1-4; possible D gene TRBD1, 5 bases. Looked up from germline, CDR1 is SGHTA and CDR2 is FQGNSA. The CDR3 length is 16 residues. V lost 4 bases and J 0 bases, leaving 12 bases between the germline ends. CDR3 loop: CASSSQGASTNEKLFF. In DNA, the CDR3 is TGTGCCAGCAGCTCCCAAGGGGCCTCAACTAATGAAAAACTGTTTTTT.

The chain recombines TRBV3-1 (or the pseudogene TRBV3-2) with TRBJ1-4, with TRBD1 matching over 9 bases. The CDR3 covers 16 residues. V dropped 3 bases and J dropped 5; count of bases not matched to a gene: 7. CDR1 and CDR2 (germline): LGHDT, YNNKEL (reference sequence). CDR3 sequence reads: CASSQTTGTGNEKLFF. Here the CDR3 DNA reads TGTGCCAGCAGCCAGACCACCGGGACAGGGAATGAAAAACTGTTTTTT.

The V gene is TRBV19, the J gene TRBJ1-5; a weak D match, TRBD1 (6 bases). Trimming pared 4 bases from V and 0 bases from J, leaving 7 bases between. Per the germline V gene, CDR1 is LNHDA and CDR2 is SQIVND (reference sequence). The CDR3 runs 14 residues. The CDR3 is CASSTTGSNQPQHF. The CDR3 DNA sequence: TGTGCCAGTAGTACGACAGGTAGCAATCAGCCCCAGCATTTT.

V gene TRBV7-6 combines with J gene TRBJ2-7; D remains ambiguous. Germline CDR1 is SGHVS and CDR2 is FNYEAQ. V lost 1 base to trimming and J lost 1 base, with 8 bases between them. There are 14 residues in the CDR3. The CDR3 loop reads CASSLEQLSYEQYF. CDR3 DNA: TGTGCCAGCAGCTTAGAACAGCTTTCCTACGAGCAGTACTTC.

This clone appeared a few times. This chain joins TRBV7-8 and TRBJ1-2; D remains ambiguous. CDR1 SGHVS and CDR2 FQNEAQ come from the germline V gene. The CDR3 runs 17 residues. V was trimmed by 1 base and J by 8 bases, leaving 23 bases between them. The CDR3 is CASSLGVRAGPAGGYTF. The CDR3 bases are TGTGCCAGCAGCTTAGGCGTGCGGGCAGGCCCTGCCGGAGGCTACACCTTC.

The chain combines TRBV2 with TRBJ2-1; 7 positions agree with TRBD1. The V gene's germline CDR1 is SNHLY and CDR2 FYNNEI. This CDR3 region has 14 residues. After removal of 6 bases from V and 8 bases from J, the junction contained 10 bases not matched to a gene. The CDR3 spells CASRVTGLSYEQFF. The CDR3 bases are TGTGCCAGCAGAGTGACAGGGTTGAGCTATGAGCAGTTCTTC. Full variable domain (rest looked up from reference TRBV2 and TRBJ2-1): EPEVTQTPSHQVTQMGQEVILRCVPISNHLYFYWYRQILGQKVEFLVSFYNNEISEKSEIFDDQFSVERPDGSNFTLKIRSTKLEDSAMYFCASRVTGLSYEQFFGPGTRLTVL.

V gene TRBV27 combines with J gene TRBJ2-7, with 7 bases matching TRBD2. This CDR3 is 13 amino acids long. Germline assignment: CDR1 MNHEY and CDR2 SMNVEV (reference sequence). J gave up 10 bases and V 10 bases, and 16 bases lay outside the gene matches. In DNA form, the CDR3 reads TGTGCCATCAAAGGGAACGCGGGGAGGGTACAGTACTTC. The encoded protein is CAIKGNAGRVQYF.

V gene TRBV7-2 combines with J gene TRBJ2-5; 7 bases map to TRBD2. This CDR3 has 15 amino acids. The trim removed 3 bases at V and 1 base at J, leaving 5 bases unmatched. The germline CDR1 and CDR2 sequences are SGHTA and FQGNSA. The CDR3 here is CASSFIGGSQETQYF. The CDR3 nucleotides are TGTGCCAGCAGCTTTATCGGGGGGAGCCAAGAGACCCAGTACTTC.

The chain employs TRBV4-2 and TRBJ1-2; D perhaps matches TRBD1 (5 bases). The CDR3 extends over 14 amino acids. Germline V CDR1 and CDR2: LGHNA, YNFKEQ. V shed 0 bases and J shed 4 bases, with 9 bases lying between them. The DNA of the CDR3 is TGTGCCAGCAGCCAAGAAGGACAAACCTATGGCTACACCTTC. It translates to CASSQEGQTYGYTF.

This clone was seen only a few times. The gene calls are TRBV4-2 and TRBJ2-3; D possibly corresponds to TRBD2 (5 bases). The CDR3 length is 18 residues. CDR1 and CDR2 (germline): LGHNA, YNFKEQ. The V and J ends lost 4 bases and 6 bases respectively, with 26 bases between them. CDR3 DNA: TGTGCCAGCAGCCCCTCTTTGGTGGCTAGCATGAGCGCGGATACGCAGTATTTT. Protein: CASSPSLVASMSADTQYF.

This sequence joins TRBV11-2 and TRBJ1-3; 7 nucleotides match TRBD1. The CDR3 sequence is 15 residues long. Looked up from germline, CDR1 is SGHAT and CDR2 is FQNNGV. With V trimmed by 4 bases and J by 4 bases, 7 bases remained unmatched. The CDR3 region has the DNA TGTGCCAGCAGCTCCCTTAAGGGGGCCGGAAACACCATATATTTT. Amino acid sequence: CASSSLKGAGNTIYF.

The genes are TRBV30 and TRBJ2-4; D is perhaps TRBD2 (6 bases). This CDR3 is built from 18 residues. In germline, CDR1 is GTSNPN, CDR2 SVGIG (reference sequence). The V and J ends lost 0 bases and 3 bases respectively, with 21 bases between them. The DNA for the CDR3 is TGTGCCTGGAGTGTCCCCCGGGAGCGGCCTTTTTACAAAAACATTCAGTACTTC. This gives the protein CAWSVPRERPFYKNIQYF.

The gene calls are TRBV7-9 and TRBJ1-1, with D perhaps matching TRBD1 (6 bases). V was cut by 4 bases and J by 2 bases, with 14 bases left in between. Per germline, CDR1 SEHNR and CDR2 FQNEAQ (reference sequence). CDR3 size: 15 residues. In DNA, the CDR3 is TGTGCCAGCAGCTCAGGGGACACAACAAACACTGAAGCTTTCTTT. Residues: CASSSGDTTNTEAFF.

The rearrangement links TRBV2 to TRBJ2-7, with 11 bases aligning to TRBD2. Germline V gene sequence: CDR1 SNHLY, CDR2 FYNNEI. The ends lost 6 bases at V and 1 base at J; junction bases unmatched: 5. The CDR3 is 15 residues long. The CDR3 DNA reads TGTGCCAGCAGAGGGACTAGCGGACTTTCCTACGAGCAGTACTTC. Its translation: CASRGTSGLSYEQYF.

This chain uses TRBV6-6 with TRBJ2-1, with 8 bases matching TRBD1. The ends lost 5 bases at V and 9 bases at J; junction bases unmatched: 6. The CDR3 loop spans 13 amino acids. Per the germline V gene, CDR1 is MNHNY and CDR2 is SVGAGI (reference sequence). CDR3 amino acids: CASSTGTGLEQFF. Here the CDR3 DNA reads TGTGCCAGCAGTACCGGGACAGGACTTGAGCAGTTCTTC.

This clone has more than one count but fewer than ten. Different DNA sequences within this sample yield the same CDR3. V usage is TRBV6-5 and J usage is TRBJ1-1, with TRBD1 as a possible D gene (6 bases). Trimming took off 0 bases at V and 2 bases at J, with 10 bases between the two ends. CDR3 size: 15 residues. Germline V gene data show CDR1 as MNHEY and CDR2 as SVGAGI. In DNA, the CDR3 is TGTGCCAGCAGTTACTCGAGCAGGGGAAACACTGAAGCTTTCTTT. Amino acid sequence: CASSYSSRGNTEAFF.